This T cell receptor (beta chain) is drawn from a study of Graves' ophthalmopathy and Graves' hyperthyroidism. In the study overall: There was a collection of peripheral blood at initial diagnosis, before any treatment. Whole-study results and caveats: Ophthalmopathy progression predictions by the model showed around 72% specificity and roughly 71% sensitivity. An 81.08% specificity and 87.88% sensitivity were achieved by a 13-signature model that separated ophthalmopathy from stable hyperthyroidism.

The study amplified TCR beta CDR3 regions using RNA transcripts. HTBI-primed RT-PCR formed the first round, and a multiplex PCR formed the second. MiXCR, applied by TCRdb to the multiplex PCR reads, yields one record per CDR3 protein. The table lists fewer than 350,000 distinct CDR3 sequences, under 20% of them singletons. Germline V lookup: CDR1 SGHVS, CDR2 FQNEAQ. The CDR3 is 17 residues long. V lost 4 bases to trimming and J lost 0 bases, with 15 bases between them. This clonotype was counted at least ten times. Its antigen is undetermined. The sequencing sample was made of peripheral blood. The rearrangement joins TRBV7-8 to TRBJ2-2; possible D gene TRBD2, 6 bases. The origin of this receptor is an adult man with Graves' ophthalmopathy. DNA of the CDR3: TGTGCCAGCAGCTGGAGTCGGGGGATGACGAACACCGGGGAGCTGTTTTTT. Residues: CASSWSRGMTNTGELFF.